A selection of T cell receptor beta chains follows, all from one sample in a study of control samples from healthy donors and cancer patients. The protocol was immunoSEQ multiplex PCR, while the TCRdb copy is restricted to in-frame clones and leaves out a portion. The data contain 120,000 or so clones, over 75% of them singletons. The sample was blood. These receptors were collected from a man aged 35-49 years in good health. CDR3s include the opening cysteine and the closing phenylalanine or tryptophan. The D gene is left open where the match is weak. The size of a clone is reported for some rows only, either as once, few or many, or as a class for expanded clones.

>TRBV12-3/TRBV12-4|TRBJ1-2|.|TRBD1
CASKTGAGYGYTF
TGTGCCAGCAAAACAGGGGCGGGATATGGCTACACCTTC
>TRBV25-1|TRBJ1-1|.|.
CASSDPGTPKEAFF
TGTGCCAGCAGTGATCCCGGGACACCGAAAGAAGCTTTCTTT
>TRBV6-5|TRBJ2-1|.|TRBD2
CASTNRGGGNEQFF
TGTGCCAGCACCAACCGAGGCGGGGGCAATGAGCAGTTCTTC
>TRBV27|TRBJ1-5|.|.
CASSKQVNQPQHF
TGTGCCAGCAGTAAACAGGTCAATCAGCCCCAGCATTTT
>TRBV6-1|TRBJ1-5|.|.
CASSDSRAGRGPQHF
TGTGCCAGCAGTGATAGTCGAGCAGGCAGAGGGCCCCAGCATTTT
>TRBV7-9|TRBJ1-5|.|TRBD1
CARSMWDRGSNQPQHF
TGTGCCAGATCAATGTGGGACAGGGGTAGCAATCAGCCCCAGCATTTT
>TRBV30|TRBJ2-3|few|.
CAWSEVPTDTQYF
TGTGCCTGGAGTGAGGTGCCCACAGATACGCAGTATTTT
>TRBV6-5|TRBJ2-7|.|TRBD2
CASTSGLAPSYEQYF
TGTGCCAGCACCTCCGGACTAGCCCCATCCTACGAGCAGTACTTC
>TRBV9|TRBJ2-3|.|.
CASSGDAGQISDTQYF
TGTGCCAGCAGCGGGGATGCTGGACAAATAAGCGATACGCAGTATTTT
>TRBV7-9|TRBJ1-3|.|.
CASSFRGQKNAGNTIYF
TGTGCCAGCAGCTTTCGGGGACAAAAAAATGCTGGAAACACCATATATTTT
>TRBV21-1|TRBJ1-4|once|.
CASRKGAREKLFF
TGTGCCAGCAGGAAGGGGGCTAGGGAAAAACTGTTTTTT
>TRBV7-9|TRBJ1-4|.|.
CASSLALREKLFF
TGTGCCAGCAGCTTAGCACTACGTGAAAAACTGTTTTTT
>TRBV30|TRBJ2-1|.|.
CAWGEYNEQFF
TGTGCCTGGGGGGAATACAATGAGCAGTTCTTC
>TRBV2|TRBJ1-1|.|.
CASSEGRGTEAFF
TGTGCCAGCAGTGAGGGCAGGGGCACTGAAGCTTTCTTT
>TRBV5-8|TRBJ1-5|.|.
CASSLTGTPNQPQHF
TGTGCCAGCAGCTTGACCGGGACGCCGAATCAGCCCCAGCATTTT
>TRBV10-1|TRBJ1-1|.|.
CASSEVARPAFF
TGCGCCAGCAGTGAGGTTGCCCGGCCAGCTTTCTTT
>TRBV18|TRBJ1-1|.|.
CASSPGGAWGTEAFF
TGTGCCAGCTCACCGGGGGGTGCCTGGGGCACTGAAGCTTTCTTT
>TRBV6-2/TRBV6-3|TRBJ1-1|.|.
CASSLLIGGAEAFF
TGTGCCAGCAGTTTACTAATCGGGGGCGCTGAAGCTTTCTTT
>TRBV7-6|TRBJ2-3|.|.
CASSSNQGKTDTQYF
TGTGCCAGCAGCTCAAATCAGGGGAAAACAGATACGCAGTATTTT
>TRBV11-1|TRBJ2-7|.|.
CASSSRDILRTQKQYF
TGTGCCAGCAGCAGCCGGGACATTTTACGGACTCAAAAGCAGTACTTC
>TRBV5-6|TRBJ2-7|.|.
CASSFSRSYEQYF
TGTGCCAGCAGCTTTAGCAGGTCCTACGAGCAGTACTTC
>TRBV19|TRBJ2-7|once|.
CASSNSLGEQYF
TGTGCCAGTAGTAACAGCTTGGGCGAGCAGTACTTC
>TRBV5-6|TRBJ1-5|.|.
CASSLGYQPQHF
TGTGCCAGCAGCTTGGGTTATCAGCCCCAGCATTTT
>TRBV7-9|TRBJ2-2|.|TRBD1
CASSSDRGFEGELFF
TGTGCCAGCAGCTCCGACAGGGGGTTCGAAGGGGAGCTGTTTTTT
>TRBV11-2|TRBJ1-1|.|.
CASSLGTESTFF
TGTGCCAGCAGCTTAGGTACAGAGTCAACTTTCTTT
>TRBV18|TRBJ2-2|.|.
CASSPHPPGPGTGELFF
TGTGCCAGCTCACCTCATCCTCCGGGACCTGGTACCGGGGAGCTGTTTTTT
>TRBV18|TRBJ1-3|.|.
CASSPPRGGSSSGNTIYF
TGTGCCAGCTCACCACCTAGGGGGGGGAGTTCTTCTGGAAACACCATATATTTT
>TRBV11-3|TRBJ1-6|.|.
CASSSGQTYNSPLHF
TGTGCCAGCAGCTCCGGACAGACCTATAATTCACCCCTCCACTTT
>TRBV5-5|TRBJ1-1|.|.
CASSSSEVNTEAFF
TGTGCCAGCAGCTCCTCGGAGGTGAACACTGAAGCTTTCTTT
>TRBV28|TRBJ1-1|.|.
CASSPRAMLTEAFF
TGTGCCAGCTCCCCCCGAGCAATGCTCACTGAAGCTTTCTTT
>TRBV7-9|TRBJ2-7|.|TRBD2
CASRTSSGGYEQYF
TGTGCCAGCAGAACCTCTAGCGGGGGGTACGAGCAGTACTTC
>TRBV5-4|TRBJ2-5|once|TRBD1
CASSNLGQGETQYF
TGTGCCAGCAGCAACCTCGGACAGGGAGAGACCCAGTACTTC
>TRBV29-1|TRBJ2-7|.|.
CSVLFQGLPYEQYF
TGCAGCGTTCTGTTTCAAGGGCTTCCCTACGAGCAGTACTTC
>TRBV11-3|TRBJ2-3|.|.
CASSLQLGTDTQYF
TGTGCCAGCAGCTTACAGCTCGGAACAGATACGCAGTATTTT
>TRBV19|TRBJ1-2|.|TRBD1
CASSPGTGATYGYTF
TGTGCCAGTAGTCCAGGGACAGGGGCCACTTATGGCTACACCTTC
>TRBV4-2|TRBJ2-2|.|.
CASSQDRVNTGELFF
TGTGCCAGCAGCCAAGACAGGGTAAACACCGGGGAGCTGTTTTTT
>TRBV11-3|TRBJ2-3|.|.
CASSLAGGRTDTQYF
TGTGCCAGCAGCTTAGCTGGGGGACGCACAGATACGCAGTATTTT
>TRBV7-6|TRBJ1-5|once|TRBD1
CASSLDRRQPQHF
TGTGCCAGCAGCTTGGACAGGAGGCAGCCCCAGCATTTT
>TRBV9|TRBJ2-7|.|TRBD1
CASSVGQGASYEQYF
TGTGCCAGCAGCGTGGGACAGGGGGCATCCTACGAGCAGTACTTC
>TRBV24-1|TRBJ1-2|once|.
CATNGAGHYGYTF
TGTGCCACCAATGGTGCAGGGCACTATGGCTACACCTTC
>TRBV30|TRBJ1-2|.|.
CAWRGRGSGFNYGYTF
TGTGCCTGGAGGGGGCGGGGCAGTGGTTTTAACTATGGCTACACCTTC
>TRBV24-1|TRBJ2-2|.|.
CATMSGTGELFF
TGTGCCACCATGTCGGGGACCGGGGAGCTGTTTTTT
>TRBV5-8|TRBJ1-1|.|.
CASSLTGPSNTEAFF
TGTGCCAGCAGCCTAACAGGGCCTTCGAACACTGAAGCTTTCTTT
>TRBV30|TRBJ1-2|.|.
CACTGSGGYTF
TGTGCCTGCACAGGGTCCGGCGGCTACACCTTC
>TRBV30|TRBJ1-1|.|.
CAWSVGKGTEAFF
TGTGCCTGGAGTGTGGGAAAGGGAACTGAAGCTTTCTTT
>TRBV9|TRBJ2-5|.|.
CASSANSETQYF
TGTGCCAGCAGCGCCAATTCCGAGACCCAGTACTTC
>TRBV7-9|TRBJ2-7|once|TRBD1
CARRGTGHHEQYF
TGTGCCAGGAGGGGGACAGGGCACCACGAGCAGTACTTC
>TRBV2|TRBJ2-7|.|.
CASSVVRYYEQYF
TGTGCCAGCAGTGTTGTCAGGTACTACGAGCAGTACTTC